These 14 T cell receptor beta chains came from one sample sequenced in a study of blood T cells in healthy people across ages. Together with a sample-barcoded 5' primer, a J-beta primer mix was included in a second PCR lasting about 6 to 11 cycles. TCRdb fed the 5' RACE reads into MiXCR, producing one record per CDR3 protein. Among approximately 810,000 distinct CDR3 sequences, 29% were seen once, and the ten largest hold 17%. Sequencing used blood. The receptors here all came from a woman at least 80 years old in good health.

V is TRBV7-2 and J is TRBJ1-3; D not certain. V lost 5 bases and J lost 1, with 12 bases in between. Germline-derived CDR1 and CDR2 are SGHTA and FQGNSA. CDR3 length equals 15 residues. Here the CDR3 DNA reads TGTGCCAGCAGCCTACATGGGGTGTCTGGAAACACCATATATTTT. Translation: CASSLHGVSGNTIYF. Variable domain in full (rest from reference TRBV7-2 and TRBJ1-3): GAGVSQSPSNKVTEKGKDVELRCDPISGHTALYWYRQSLGQGLEFLIYFQGNSAPDKSGLPSDRFSAERTGGSVSTLTIQRTQQEDSAVYLCASSLHGVSGNTIYFGEGSWLTVV.

This chain connects TRBV3-1 to TRBJ1-2, with TRBD1 matching over 7 bases. This CDR3 region has 14 residues. Germline V gene data show CDR1 as LGHDT and CDR2 as YNNKEL (reference sequence). The V gene end was trimmed by 4 bases and the J gene end by 6 bases; junction bases not matched to a gene: 8. CDR3 sequence: CASSLRQGSHGYTF. CDR3 DNA sequence: TGTGCCAGCAGCCTGAGACAGGGATCCCATGGCTACACCTTC.

The table lists this clonotype with many counts. The chain has TRBV3-1 and TRBJ2-3, with D unclear. V lost 0 bases to trimming and J lost 1 base, with 11 bases between them. Germline V gene data show CDR1 as LGHDT and CDR2 as YNNKEL (reference sequence). The length of the CDR3 is 16 residues. CDR3 residues: CASSQEGRVGTDTQYF. The CDR3 bases are TGTGCCAGCAGCCAAGAAGGCCGCGTGGGCACAGATACGCAGTATTTT.

The table lists this clonotype with many counts. This chain joins TRBV6-5 and TRBJ1-4; no clear D. The CDR3 runs to 21 residues. V shed 0 bases and J shed 5 bases, with 28 bases lying between them. Germline CDR1 reads MNHEY; CDR2 reads SVGAGI. The CDR3 DNA reads as TGTGCCAGCAGTTACTCGTGGGCCCCAAATCCCCAGCGTGCGGGAAATGAAAAACTGTTTTTT. It encodes CASSYSWAPNPQRAGNEKLFF.

In its sample, this clonotype was seen many times. The rearrangement uses TRBV9 and TRBJ2-5; no firm D call. CDR3 length equals 14 residues. V lost 0 bases to trimming and J lost 4 bases, with 10 bases between them. Germline V CDR1 and CDR2: SGDLS, YYNGEE. In DNA, the CDR3 is TGTGCCAGCAGCGTAGGCCAGGCGCGAGAGACCCAGTACTTC. Its translation is CASSVGQARETQYF. Complete variable domain (other parts from reference TRBV9 and TRBJ2-5): DSGVTQTPKHLITATGQRVTLRCSPRSGDLSVYWYQQSLDQGLQFLIQYYNGEERAKGNILERFSAQQFPDLHSELNLSSLELGDSALYFCASSVGQARETQYFGPGTRLLVL.

This clonotype has at least ten counts. J is TRBJ2-5 and V is TRBV21-1. TRBV21-1 is a recognized pseudogene. CDR3 length equals 13 residues. In DNA form, the CDR3 reads TGTGCCAGCCTTAGACGGGTCCGGGAGACCCAGTACTTC. As protein: CASLRRVRETQYF.

V is TRBV7-2 and J is TRBJ2-3; D not resolved. Germline CDR1 is SGHTA and CDR2 is FQGNSA. The CDR3 consists of 15 residues. V was clipped by 4 bases and J by 2 bases, with 13 bases between them. Here the CDR3 DNA reads TGTGCCAGCAGCTATATGGGGAAACACACAGATACGCAGTATTTT. Residues: CASSYMGKHTDTQYF.

This clonotype occurred a few times. This clone may be a read error of a much larger clone one base away. This chain connects TRBV14 to TRBJ1-2, with D possibly TRBD1 on 5 matching bases. The V gene lost 2 bases and the J gene lost 4 bases, with 14 bases spanning the gap. The CDR3 covers 15 residues. CDR1 is SGHDN, CDR2 FVKESK, per germline. CDR3 sequence reads: CASSQSPHRRYGYTF. In DNA form, the CDR3 reads TGTGCCAGCAGCCAAAGCCCCCACAGGCGCTATGGCTACACCTTC.

This clonotype was counted at least ten times. This rearrangement joins TRBV20-1 to TRBJ2-5; 8 bases are shared with TRBD2. The CDR3 loop spans 15 amino acids. J was trimmed by 5 bases and V by 0 bases; bases with no gene match: 8. Germline V gene lookup returns CDR1 DFQATT and CDR2 SNEGSKA (reference sequence). In DNA, the CDR3 is TGCAGTGCTAGAGATGCTCGCGGGGGGTGGGAGACCCAGTACTTC. Residues: CSARDARGGWETQYF.

This clonotype was counted at least ten times. V and J are TRBV7-2 and TRBJ2-5, with TRBD1 as a possible D gene (6 bases). CDR3 length: 15 residues. The V and J ends lost 1 base and 5 bases respectively, with 14 bases between them. CDR1 SGHTA and CDR2 FQGNSA come from the germline V gene. CDR3 loop: CASSLGQGRFETQYF. The CDR3 region has the DNA TGTGCCAGCAGCTTAGGTCAGGGGAGATTTGAGACCCAGTACTTC. The full variable domain, with the rest looked up from reference TRBV7-2 and TRBJ2-5, is GAGVSQSPSNKVTEKGKDVELRCDPISGHTALYWYRQSLGQGLEFLIYFQGNSAPDKSGLPSDRFSAERTGGSVSTLTIQRTQQEDSAVYLCASSLGQGRFETQYFGPGTRLLVL.

This clonotype occurred once. V usage is TRBV7-2 and J usage is TRBJ2-7; D is possibly TRBD2 (6 bases). The CDR3 is 14 amino acids. Per the germline V gene, CDR1 is SGHTA and CDR2 is FQGNSA. Trimming removed 2 bases from V and 3 bases from J, with 11 bases in between. The CDR3 coding sequence is TGTGCCAGCAGCTTATCTAGCGCCGGCTACGAGCAGTACTTC. It specifies CASSLSSAGYEQYF. Drawing the rest from reference TRBV7-2 and TRBJ2-7, the complete variable domain is GAGVSQSPSNKVTEKGKDVELRCDPISGHTALYWYRQSLGQGLEFLIYFQGNSAPDKSGLPSDRFSAERTGGSVSTLTIQRTQQEDSAVYLCASSLSSAGYEQYFGPGTRLTVT.

This clonotype was recorded at least ten times. The chain uses TRBV5-1 and TRBJ2-1; TRBD2 agrees at 14 bases. The germline V gene has CDR1 SGHRS and CDR2 YFSETQ. V lost 4 bases, J lost 8 bases, and 11 bases stayed unmatched. This CDR3 has 17 amino acids. The DNA of the CDR3 is TGCGCCAGCAGCCCCCCGACTAGCGGGGGGGCAATTGATGAGCAGTTCTTC. This sequence encodes CASSPPTSGGAIDEQFF.

This clonotype was detected ten times or more. The chain is built from TRBV3-1 and TRBJ2-1, with 8 bases fitting TRBD2. Germline trimming cut 0 bases from V and 1 base from J; bases unmatched to any gene: 2. Germline values: CDR1 LGHDT, CDR2 YNNKEL (reference sequence). The CDR3 totals 16 residues. CDR3 protein: CASSQDPGGSYNEQFF. The CDR3 nucleotides read TGTGCCAGCAGCCAAGACCCGGGGGGGTCCTACAATGAGCAGTTCTTC.

The chain recombines TRBV27 with TRBJ1-2, with a weak D call TRBD1 (5 bases). Trimming took 0 bases from V and 5 from J, leaving 16 bases between them. This CDR3 spans 16 amino acids. CDR1 and CDR2 (germline): MNHEY, SMNVEV (reference sequence). CDR3 sequence (DNA): TGTGCCAGCAGTTTATCGGGTTTGAGGGGCGCGTATGGCTACACCTTC. It codes for CASSLSGLRGAYGYTF.